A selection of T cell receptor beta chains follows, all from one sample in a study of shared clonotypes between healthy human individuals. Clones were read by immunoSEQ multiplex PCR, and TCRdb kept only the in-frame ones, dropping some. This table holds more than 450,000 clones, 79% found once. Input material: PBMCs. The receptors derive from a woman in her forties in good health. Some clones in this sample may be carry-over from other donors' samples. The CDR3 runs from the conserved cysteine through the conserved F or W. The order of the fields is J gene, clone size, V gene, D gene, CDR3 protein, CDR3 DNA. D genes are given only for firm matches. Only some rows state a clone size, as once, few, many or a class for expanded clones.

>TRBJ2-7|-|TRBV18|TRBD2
CASSPDRGGGGHEQYF
TGTGCCAGCTCACCCGATCGTGGCGGGGGGGGGCACGAGCAGTACTTC
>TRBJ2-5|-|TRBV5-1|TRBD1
CASSLGGQSTQETQYF
TGCGCCAGCAGCTTGGGGGGACAGTCCACCCAAGAGACCCAGTACTTC
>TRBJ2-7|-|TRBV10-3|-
CAISESLGYEQYF
TGTGCCATCAGTGAGTCGTTGGGCTACGAGCAGTACTTC
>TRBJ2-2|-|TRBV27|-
CASSSSTGQNTGELFF
TGTGCCAGCAGTTCCTCCACGGGGCAAAACACCGGGGAGCTGTTTTTT
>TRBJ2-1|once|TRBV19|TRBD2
CASSIGRLGVGFHGGSSYNEQFF
TGTGCCAGTAGTATAGGGAGACTTGGGGTTGGGTTTCATGGCGGGAGCTCCTACAATGAGCAGTTCTTC
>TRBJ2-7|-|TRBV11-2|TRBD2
CASSSNSGSTYEQYF
TGTGCCAGCAGCTCGAATAGCGGGAGTACGTACGAGCAGTACTTC
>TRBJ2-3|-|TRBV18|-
CASSPRSESGNTQYF
TGTGCCAGCTCACCTAGGTCAGAATCGGGGAATACGCAGTATTTT
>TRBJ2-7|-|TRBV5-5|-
CASSLVGGGEQYF
TGTGCCAGCAGCTTGGTGGGGGGTGGCGAGCAGTACTTC
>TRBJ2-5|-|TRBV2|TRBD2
CASSEEAGGETQYF
TGTGCCAGCAGTGAAGAGGCGGGAGGGGAGACCCAGTACTTC
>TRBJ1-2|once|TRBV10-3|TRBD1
CAISENRGAYGYTF
TGTGCCATCAGTGAGAACAGGGGGGCCTATGGCTACACCTTC
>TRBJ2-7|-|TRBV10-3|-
CAISESYCVRYEQYF
TGTGCCATCAGTGAGTCTTACTGTGTAAGGTACGAGCAGTACTTC
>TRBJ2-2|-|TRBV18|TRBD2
CASSAGRAGGTGELFF
TGTGCCAGCTCAGCCGGGAGAGCGGGAGGCACCGGGGAGCTGTTTTTT
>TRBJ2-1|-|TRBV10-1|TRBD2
CASSEGLAGDNEQFF
TGCGCCAGCAGTGAGGGACTAGCGGGAGATAATGAGCAGTTCTTC
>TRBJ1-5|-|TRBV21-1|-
CASSTPVICRDSGPLQPQHF
TGTGCCAGCAGCACCCCCGTTATTTGCCGGGACAGCGGCCCCCTTCAGCCCCAGCATTTT
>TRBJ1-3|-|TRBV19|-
CASSVQALTISGNTIYF
TGTGCCAGTAGTGTACAGGCGTTGACCATCTCTGGAAACACCATATATTTT
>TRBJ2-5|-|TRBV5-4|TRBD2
CASSLRTSGRGETQYF
TGTGCCAGCAGCTTAAGGACTAGCGGGAGGGGGGAGACCCAGTACTTC
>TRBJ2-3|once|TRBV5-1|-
CASSSNPMSGSTDTQYF
TGCGCCAGCAGCTCGAACCCTATGTCGGGTAGCACAGATACGCAGTATTTT
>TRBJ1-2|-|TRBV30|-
CAWSVGLNYGYTF
TGTGCCTGGAGTGTAGGGCTTAACTATGGCTACACCTTC
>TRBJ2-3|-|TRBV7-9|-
CASRTDGIPDTQYF
TGTGCCAGCAGGACGGACGGAATTCCAGATACGCAGTATTTT
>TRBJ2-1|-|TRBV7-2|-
CASRQSGRSYNEQFF
TGTGCCAGCAGGCAAAGCGGGCGCTCCTACAATGAGCAGTTCTTC
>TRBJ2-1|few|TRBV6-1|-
CASSEAERGEQFF
TGTGCCAGCAGTGAAGCGGAGCGCGGTGAGCAGTTCTTC
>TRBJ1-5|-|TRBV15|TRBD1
CATSSSQGAKDQPQHF
TGTGCCACCAGCAGTTCACAGGGGGCCAAGGATCAGCCCCAGCATTTT
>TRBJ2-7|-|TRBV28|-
CASSFNNYEQYF
TGTGCCAGCAGTTTTAATAACTACGAGCAGTACTTC